Here is one T cell receptor (beta chain) with its context. This clonotype was detected a few times. Its specific antigen is unknown. No quality values exist for individual bases; no much larger clone is one base distant. The sample originates from a study of T cells in Graves' hyperthyroidism and ophthalmopathy (dated by TCRdb to between 2018 and 2021). General notes on the study: Peripheral blood was sampled at the time of initial diagnosis, prior to any treatment. To identify TCR V-J signatures that set the groups apart, the researchers used a discovery cohort of more than 95 patients, made up of 40 to 45 with Graves' ophthalmopathy and about 60 with stable Graves' hyperthyroidism. Whether ophthalmopathy could be predicted prospectively was tested in an independent validation cohort made up of approximately 19 hyperthyroidism patients plus 17 patients who later progressed to ophthalmopathy. The roughly 91 discovery patients were randomly split 7:3 into training and test sets. In addition, the study compared T-cell repertoires in thyroid tissue and in blood from roughly six Graves' hyperthyroidism patients. After sampling, hyperthyroidism patients received methimazole starting at 30 mg daily, and ophthalmopathy patients received high-dose intravenous methylprednisolone. The paper reports TCR Vbeta CDR3 sequencing of over 120 peripheral blood samples: 40 or so ophthalmopathy, over 70 hyperthyroidism and around 17 progressor patients. The full study reports these points: Blood samples also contained most of the expanded thyroid clonotypes (frequency above 0.001), which suggests that blood repertoires may reflect thyroid immune responses. During validation, the model predicted progression to ophthalmopathy a median of about 6.3 months ahead of onset, with approximately 70% sensitivity and around 73% specificity. A model built on a 13 V-J signature distinguished ophthalmopathy from stable hyperthyroidism, reaching roughly 88% sensitivity and about 81% specificity in cross-validation and 80%/75% in testing. No statistical method was used to fix the sample size in advance, and group allocation was not hidden from the investigators.

In the ophthalmopathy patients, disease was moderately to severely active, with a Clinical Activity Score of 3 or more, a NOSPECS grade of 4 or more, and a duration of less than 3 months. Exclusion was applied to patients with uncontrolled infections, other autoimmune diseases, pregnancy or lactation. Clinical symptoms, serum thyroxine and TRAb, thyroid ultrasound, and orbital computed tomography formed the basis for the diagnoses. PBMCs were separated from roughly 10 ml of fresh peripheral blood using Ficoll-Paque density gradient centrifugation. Total RNA was extracted using Trizol reagent, and RNA quality was assessed on an Agilent 2100 Bioanalyzer. TCR beta CDR3 regions were amplified from RNA transcripts. The TCR CDR3 was subjected to a first round of RT-PCR using the HTBI primer set and the Qiagen OneStep RT-PCR kit. A second multiplex PCR round built the libraries, followed by size selection and purification. The libraries were sequenced on an Illumina HiSeq2000 using paired-end 100 bp reads. As for how the authors treated the data: SOAPnuke was used to process the raw data, with reads discarded if the reads contained adapters or uncalled bases, had a mean Phred below 15, or lacked an exact constant-primer or identifier match. COPE v1.2.5 was used to merge the high-quality paired reads, and each unique nucleotide sequence was defined as a clonotype. Clonotypes were aligned to IMGT TRBV, TRBD and TRBJ reference segments using MiTCR v1.1. Analysis was restricted to V-J combinations with a frequency above 0.0001, which covered over 98% of repertoires. A TCS score was defined as the ratio of F50 (clonal expansion) to E x V (chaos), with BLOSUM62-based TCRdist applied between CDR3 peptides within each V-J. Welch's t-statistics and random forest reduced around 520 V-J features to 10 to 15, which were used in a naive Bayes classifier (R e1071). The raw public data were reprocessed by TCRdb itself: fastp quality trimming at Q25, MiXCR clonotype calling, in-frame beta chains only. A single entry per CDR3 protein holds the most common genes and DNA from its merged rows. It is TCRdb's table, rather than the study itself, that gives the V and J calls and clone size. The sample records around 370,000 distinct CDR3 sequences, around a sixth of which are singletons. Clones ranked in the top ten supply over 35% of the sample.

The sequenced sample consisted of blood. This TCR came from a man between 18 and 29 years old with Graves' ophthalmopathy.

The DNA is as follows: TGTGCCAGCAGTTACTCGGGGACTAGCGGGGGAGGAGAGACCCAGTACTTC. It codes for CASSYSGTSGGGETQYF. The rearrangement joined TRBV6-5 to TRBJ2-5, and 14 junctional nucleotides match TRBD2. CDR1 and CDR2 were assigned from the germline V gene as MNHEY and SVGAGI. V ends up 0 bases short and J 4 bases short, with an unmatched junction base count of 4. The CDR3 contains 17 residues, cysteine and phenylalanine counted. Only the CDR3 part of the read is kept: 51 bases, read in frame from the first base.